The 20 T cell receptor beta chains reported below all come from one sample, sequenced in a study of blood T cell repertoires in COVID-19 (dated by TCRdb to about 2020). The library was produced with the immunoSEQ multiplex PCR assay. Not all clones reach the TCRdb copy of this immuneACCESS table, which keeps in-frame sequences only. Checked studies attribute under half of the gap to unresolved V genes and leave the rest unexplained. The sample table shows under 250,000 clones, and approximately 88% are seen once. The top ten constitute around 25% of the sample. Sequenced input: peripheral blood. The receptors come from a middle-aged man with acute or convalescent COVID-19.

The chain uses TRBV4-2 and TRBJ2-2; maybe TRBD1 (5 bases). CDR3 size: 15 residues. The germline V gene has CDR1 LGHNA and CDR2 YNFKEQ. Trimming stripped 4 bases from V and 0 bases from J, with 9 bases between. CDR3 sequence: CASSPTVSNTGELFF. The CDR3 region has the DNA TGTGCCAGCAGCCCGACAGTATCGAACACCGGGGAGCTGTTTTTT.

V and J are TRBV5-4 and TRBJ2-3; TRBD2 agrees at 8 bases. The CDR3 spans 14 residues. CDR1 and CDR2 from the germline V gene are SGHNT and YYREEE (reference sequence). V shed 2 bases, J shed 6 bases, and the junction held 5 bases outside the gene matches. The CDR3 protein is CASSLRGGRDTQYF. CDR3 nucleotide sequence: TGTGCCAGCAGCTTACGGGGCGGGAGGGATACGCAGTATTTT.

This chain links TRBV3-1 (or the pseudogene TRBV3-2) with TRBJ2-7, with 8 positions matching TRBD2. This CDR3 comprises 15 residues. Per the germline V gene, CDR1 is LGHDT and CDR2 is YNNKEL (reference sequence). V was clipped by 3 bases and J by 3 bases; unmatched bases: 7. In DNA, the CDR3 is TGTGCCAGCAGCCAGAGCGGGAGTTCCTTCTACGAGCAGTACTTC. Encoded protein: CASSQSGSSFYEQYF.

The chain employs TRBV4-2 and TRBJ2-7; 7 positions match TRBD2. Trimming took 7 bases from V and 0 from J; bases not matched to a gene: 3. The germline gives CDR1 LGHNA, CDR2 YNFKEQ. The CDR3 loop spans 13 amino acids. Here the CDR3 DNA reads TGTGCCAGCACCGGGACTAACTCCTACGAGCAGTACTTC. This sequence encodes CASTGTNSYEQYF.

This chain links TRBV7-2 with TRBJ1-2; no clear D gene. Germline CDR1 reads SGHTA; CDR2 reads FQGNSA. The CDR3 sequence is 12 residues long. The ends were cut back, 2 bases at V and 8 bases at J, with 9 bases in the middle. The CDR3 region is CASSLSRGGYTF. DNA of the CDR3: TGTGCCAGCAGCTTATCCCGAGGGGGCTACACCTTC.

The J gene is TRBJ1-2, the V gene TRBV18, with 8 bases aligning to TRBD1. The J segment lost 6 bases and the V segment lost 6 bases, leaving 9 bases of the junction unmatched. This CDR3 comprises 14 residues. CDR1 is KGHSH, CDR2 LQKENI, per germline. The CDR3 nucleotides are TGTGCCAGCTCCCGGACAGGGTTGAGGAATGGCTACACCTTC. Translating it yields CASSRTGLRNGYTF.

This rearrangement joins TRBV5-1 to TRBJ1-3; D not resolved. CDR3 length equals 16 residues. Germline V gene data show CDR1 as SGHRS and CDR2 as YFSETQ. V was clipped by 2 bases and J by 2 bases, with 14 bases between them. Here the CDR3 reads CASSFAVGSPGNTIYF. For the CDR3, the DNA is TGCGCCAGCAGCTTCGCCGTGGGGAGTCCTGGAAACACCATATATTTT. Drawing the rest from reference TRBV5-1 and TRBJ1-3, the complete variable domain is KAGVTQTPRYLIKTRGQQVTLSCSPISGHRSVSWYQQTPGQGLQFLFEYFSETQRNKGNFPGRFSGRQFSNSRSEMNVSTLELGDSALYLCASSFAVGSPGNTIYFGEGSWLTVV.

The chain employs TRBV5-1 and TRBJ1-1; the D is unclear. There are 14 residues in the CDR3. The germline V and J ends were trimmed by 0 bases and 0 bases, with 6 bases remaining between them. CDR1 is SGHRS, CDR2 YFSETQ, per germline. CDR3 nucleotide sequence: TGCGCCAGCAGCTTGGACTTTATGAACACTGAAGCTTTCTTT. Protein product: CASSLDFMNTEAFF.

This chain uses TRBV7-2 with TRBJ2-7; D call uncertain. Trimming pared 5 bases from V and 2 bases from J, leaving 4 bases between. Germline V CDR1 and CDR2: SGHTA, FQGNSA. The CDR3 sequence is 11 residues long. This chain's CDR3 is CASSRTYEQYF. The CDR3 DNA follows: TGTGCCAGCAGCCGTACCTACGAGCAGTACTTC.

The V call is TRBV10-2, the J call TRBJ2-7; 7 bases are shared with TRBD1. V shed 7 bases, J shed 0 bases, and the junction held 9 bases outside the gene matches. Germline CDR1 and CDR2: WSHSY and SAAADI. The CDR3 covers 15 residues. CDR3 sequence (DNA): TGCGCCAGCAATAAAGAACAGGGGAACTCCTACGAGCAGTACTTC. Amino acid sequence: CASNKEQGNSYEQYF.

The V gene is TRBV20-1, the J gene TRBJ2-5, with D tentatively TRBD1 (5 bases). Per germline, CDR1 DFQATT and CDR2 SNEGSKA (reference sequence). Trimming took off 5 bases at V and 3 bases at J, with 7 bases between the two ends. The CDR3 contains 11 residues. This chain's CDR3 is CSADREETQYF. DNA of the CDR3: TGCAGTGCTGACAGAGAAGAGACCCAGTACTTC.

The chain carries TRBV15 and TRBJ1-1, with a weak D call TRBD1 (6 bases). Looked up from germline, CDR1 is LNHNV and CDR2 is YYDKDF (reference sequence). CDR3 length: 13 residues. V was clipped by 2 bases and J by 8 bases, with 12 bases between them. The CDR3 nucleotides are TGTGCCACCAGCAGAAGGACAGAAGTGGAAGCTTTCTTT. The encoded protein is CATSRRTEVEAFF. Based on the CDR3 plus reference TRBV15 and TRBJ1-1, the full variable domain is DAMVIQNPRYQVTQFGKPVTLSCSQTLNHNVMYWYQQKSSQAPKLLFHYYDKDFNNEADTPDNFQSRRPNTSFCFLDIRSPGLGDTAMYLCATSRRTEVEAFFGQGTRLTVV.

The rearrangement links TRBV10-3 to TRBJ2-3, with D unresolved. The CDR3 is 14 amino acids. Looked up from germline, CDR1 is ENHRY and CDR2 is SYGVKD. The ends were cut back, 7 bases at V and 0 bases at J, with 11 bases in the middle. CDR3 sequence reads: CAITSSSSTDTQYF. The CDR3, as DNA: TGTGCCATCACTTCGTCCTCTAGCACAGATACGCAGTATTTT.

The chain has TRBV27 and TRBJ2-1; 8 nucleotides align to TRBD1. V trimming: 5 bases; J trimming: 6 bases; junction bases outside the gene matches: 6. CDR3 length: 14 residues. Germline lookup yields CDR1 MNHEY and CDR2 SMNVEV (reference sequence). For the CDR3, the DNA is TGTGCCAGCAGTCCCGGACAGGGTGGCAATGAGCAGTTCTTC. Translation gives CASSPGQGGNEQFF.

This clone was seen more than once but under ten times. The rearrangement joins TRBV6-5 to TRBJ2-7, with D uncertain. The CDR3 extends over 11 amino acids. CDR1 and CDR2 from the germline V gene are MNHEY and SVGAGI. Trimming cost V 6 bases and J 5 bases, with 8 bases left between them. The CDR3 DNA is TGTGCCAGCAGCTCCGGTCACGAGCAGTACTTC. This gives the protein CASSSGHEQYF.

This rearrangement joins TRBV7-8 to TRBJ1-2, with a weak D call TRBD1 (6 bases). The CDR3 is made up of 15 amino acids. Per germline, CDR1 SGHVS and CDR2 FQNEAQ. Between the trimmed V and J ends, which lost 5 bases and 2 bases, there was a span of 15 bases. CDR3 coding DNA: TGTGCCAGCAGCCCAATGGGGGCCCAAAACTATGGCTACACCTTC. Amino acids: CASSPMGAQNYGYTF.

This chain joins TRBV7-2 and TRBJ2-1; tentative D call: TRBD1 (6 bases). Germline loops: CDR1 SGHTA, CDR2 FQGNSA. CDR3 length: 15 amino acids. Trimming cost V 1 base and J 3 bases, with 10 bases left between them. This CDR3 is CASSLEGGDYNEQFF. As DNA, the CDR3 is TGTGCCAGCAGCTTAGAAGGGGGAGACTACAATGAGCAGTTCTTC.

This clone has just one count. The chain is built from TRBV4-1 and TRBJ1-1; D is unclear. The germline V gene encodes CDR1 MGHRA and CDR2 YSYEKL. The CDR3 is 13 amino acids. V lost 1 base and J lost 6, with 9 bases in between. The CDR3 protein is CASSQGRSSEAFF. Written as DNA, the CDR3 is TGCGCCAGCAGCCAAGGTCGGAGTTCTGAAGCTTTCTTT.

This clone showed up just once. The chain carries TRBV7-8 and TRBJ2-3; 8 nucleotides line up with TRBD1. The CDR3 sequence is 16 residues long. Looked up from germline, CDR1 is SGHVS and CDR2 is FQNEAQ. Losses at the gene ends were 5 bases for V and 4 bases for J; bases not matched to a gene: 11. The CDR3 DNA follows: TGTGCCAGCAGCCCCGCGGACAGGGTTGTCGCAGATACGCAGTATTTT. Translation: CASSPADRVVADTQYF.

V is TRBV27 and J is TRBJ2-1; possible D gene TRBD2, 5 bases. Germline CDR1 is MNHEY and CDR2 is SMNVEV (reference sequence). Trimming shortened V by 1 base and J by 8 bases, and 9 bases separated the two germline ends. This CDR3 has 13 residues. The DNA for the CDR3 is TGTGCCAGCAGTTTATTAGAGGGAGATGAGCAGTTCTTC. It is translated as CASSLLEGDEQFF.